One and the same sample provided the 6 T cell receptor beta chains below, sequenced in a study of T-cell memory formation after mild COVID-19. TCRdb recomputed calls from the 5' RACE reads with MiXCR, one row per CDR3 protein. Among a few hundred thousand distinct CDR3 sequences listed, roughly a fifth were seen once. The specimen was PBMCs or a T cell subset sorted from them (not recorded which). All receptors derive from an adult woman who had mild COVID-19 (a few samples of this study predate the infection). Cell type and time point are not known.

In DNA form, the CDR3 reads TGTGCCAGCCGTTCCGGGACTCTTGAGACCCAGTACTTC. It codes for CASRSGTLETQYF. This chain links TRBV12-3 or TRBV12-4 with TRBJ2-5, with a weak D call TRBD2 (6 bases). Trimming removed 8 bases from V and 5 bases from J, with 15 bases in between. The CDR3 is 13 amino acids.

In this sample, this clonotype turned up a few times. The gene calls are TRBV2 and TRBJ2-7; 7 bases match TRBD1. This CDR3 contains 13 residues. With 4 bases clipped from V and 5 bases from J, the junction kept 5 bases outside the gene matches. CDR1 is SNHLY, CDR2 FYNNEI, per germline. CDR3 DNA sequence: TGTGCCAGCAGTGGGGAAGGGGGCAACGAGCAGTACTTC. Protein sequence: CASSGEGGNEQYF.

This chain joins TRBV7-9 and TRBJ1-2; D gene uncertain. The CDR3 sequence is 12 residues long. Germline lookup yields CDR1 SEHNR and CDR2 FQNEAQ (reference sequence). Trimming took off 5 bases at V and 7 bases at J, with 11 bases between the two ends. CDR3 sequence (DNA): TGTGCCAGCAGCCCTAACAAGTTTGGCTACACCTTC. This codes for CASSPNKFGYTF.

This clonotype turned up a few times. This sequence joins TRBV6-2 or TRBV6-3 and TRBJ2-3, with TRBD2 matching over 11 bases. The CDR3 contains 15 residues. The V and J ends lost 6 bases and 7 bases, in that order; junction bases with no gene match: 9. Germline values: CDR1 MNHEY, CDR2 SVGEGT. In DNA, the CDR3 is TGTGCCAGCAGCTACGCGGGGACTAGCGGTAATACGCAGTATTTT. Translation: CASSYAGTSGNTQYF.

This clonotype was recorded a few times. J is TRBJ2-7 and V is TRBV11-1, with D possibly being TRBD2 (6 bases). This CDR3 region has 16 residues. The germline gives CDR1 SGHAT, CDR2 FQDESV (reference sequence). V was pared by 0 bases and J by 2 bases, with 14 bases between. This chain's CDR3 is CASSLARGVAPYEQYF. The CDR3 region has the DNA TGTGCCAGCAGCTTAGCGCGGGGAGTGGCTCCCTACGAGCAGTACTTC. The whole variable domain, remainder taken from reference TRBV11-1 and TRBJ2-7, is EAEVAQSPRYKITEKSQAVAFWCDPISGHATLYWYRQILGQGPELLVQFQDESVVDDSQLPKDRFSAERLKGVDSTLKIQPAELGDSAMYLCASSLARGVAPYEQYFGPGTRLTVT.

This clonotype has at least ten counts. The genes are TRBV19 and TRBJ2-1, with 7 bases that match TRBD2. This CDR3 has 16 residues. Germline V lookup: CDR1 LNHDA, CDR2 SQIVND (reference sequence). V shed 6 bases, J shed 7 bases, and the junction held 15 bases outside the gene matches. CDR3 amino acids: CASRGESGLPTNEQFF. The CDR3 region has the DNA TGTGCCAGTAGAGGAGAATCGGGACTACCTACTAATGAGCAGTTCTTC.